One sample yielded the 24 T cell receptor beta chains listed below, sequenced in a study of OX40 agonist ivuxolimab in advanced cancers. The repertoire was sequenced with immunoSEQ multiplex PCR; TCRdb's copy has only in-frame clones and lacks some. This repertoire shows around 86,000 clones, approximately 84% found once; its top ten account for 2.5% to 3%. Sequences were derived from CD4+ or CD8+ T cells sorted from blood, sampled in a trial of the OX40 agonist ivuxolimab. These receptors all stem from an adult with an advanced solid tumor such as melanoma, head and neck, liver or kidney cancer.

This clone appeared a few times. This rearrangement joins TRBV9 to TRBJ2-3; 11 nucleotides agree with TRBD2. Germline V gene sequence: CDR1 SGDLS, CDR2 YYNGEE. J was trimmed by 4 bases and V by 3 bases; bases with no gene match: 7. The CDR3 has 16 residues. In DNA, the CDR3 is TGTGCCAGCAGCGCGGGGCTAGCGGGGGGCGCAGATACGCAGTATTTT. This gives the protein CASSAGLAGGADTQYF.

CDR3 DNA: TGTGCCAGTAAAAGCGGGGACTCCTACAATGAGCAGTTCTTC. Encoded protein: CASKSGDSYNEQFF. This chain joins TRBV18 and TRBJ2-1; 7 bases are a match to TRBD2. This CDR3 is 14 amino acids long. V lost 9 bases, J lost 0 bases, and 5 bases stayed unmatched. CDR1 and CDR2 (germline): KGHSH, LQKENI. Based on the CDR3 plus reference TRBV18 and TRBJ2-1, the full variable domain is NAGVMQNPRHLVRRRGQEARLRCSPMKGHSHVYWYRQLPEEGLKFMVYLQKENIIDESGMPKERFSAEFPKEGPSILRIQQVVRGDSAAYFCASKSGDSYNEQFFGPGTRLTVL.

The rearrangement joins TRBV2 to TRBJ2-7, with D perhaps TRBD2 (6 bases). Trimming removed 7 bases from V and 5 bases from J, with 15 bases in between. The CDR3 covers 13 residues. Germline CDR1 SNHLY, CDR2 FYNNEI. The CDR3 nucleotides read TGTGCCAGCACAGGTCAATGGAGGGACGAGCAGTACTTC. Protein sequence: CASTGQWRDEQYF.

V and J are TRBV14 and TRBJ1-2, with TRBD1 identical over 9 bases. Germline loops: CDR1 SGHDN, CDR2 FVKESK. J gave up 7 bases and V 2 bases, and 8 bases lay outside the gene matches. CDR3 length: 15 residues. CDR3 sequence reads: CASSQMRQGEGGYTF. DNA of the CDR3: TGTGCCAGCAGCCAAATGCGACAGGGGGAAGGTGGCTACACCTTC. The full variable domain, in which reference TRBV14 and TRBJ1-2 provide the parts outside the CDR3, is EAGVTQFPSHSVIEKGQTVTLRCDPISGHDNLYWYRRVMGKEIKFLLHFVKESKQDESGMPNNRFLAERTGGTYSTLKVQPAELEDSGVYFCASSQMRQGEGGYTFGSGTRLTVV.

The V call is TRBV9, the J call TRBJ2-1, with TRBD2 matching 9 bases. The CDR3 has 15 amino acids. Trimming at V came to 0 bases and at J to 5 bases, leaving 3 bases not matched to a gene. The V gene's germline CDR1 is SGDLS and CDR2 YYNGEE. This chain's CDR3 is CASSVVAGENNEQFF. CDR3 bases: TGTGCCAGCAGCGTAGTAGCGGGGGAGAACAATGAGCAGTTCTTC.

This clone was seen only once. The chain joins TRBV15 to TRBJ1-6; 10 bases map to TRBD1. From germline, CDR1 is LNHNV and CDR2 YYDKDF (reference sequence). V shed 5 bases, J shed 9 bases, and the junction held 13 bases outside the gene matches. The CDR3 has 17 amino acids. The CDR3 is CATSLNPRRTGGSPLHF. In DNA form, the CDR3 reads TGTGCCACCAGCCTCAATCCCCGGAGGACAGGGGGTTCACCCCTCCACTTT.

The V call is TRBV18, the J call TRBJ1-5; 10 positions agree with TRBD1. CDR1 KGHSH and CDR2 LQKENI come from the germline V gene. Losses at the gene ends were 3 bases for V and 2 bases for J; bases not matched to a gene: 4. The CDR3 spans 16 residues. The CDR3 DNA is TGTGCCAGCTCACCGGGGACAGGGGTGGGCAATCAGCCCCAGCATTTT. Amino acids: CASSPGTGVGNQPQHF.

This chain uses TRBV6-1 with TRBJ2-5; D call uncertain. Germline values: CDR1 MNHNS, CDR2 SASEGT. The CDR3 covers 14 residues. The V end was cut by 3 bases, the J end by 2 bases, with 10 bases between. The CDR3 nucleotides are TGTGCCAGCAGTGAGCCGGGCCTTCAAGAGACCCAGTACTTC. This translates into CASSEPGLQETQYF.

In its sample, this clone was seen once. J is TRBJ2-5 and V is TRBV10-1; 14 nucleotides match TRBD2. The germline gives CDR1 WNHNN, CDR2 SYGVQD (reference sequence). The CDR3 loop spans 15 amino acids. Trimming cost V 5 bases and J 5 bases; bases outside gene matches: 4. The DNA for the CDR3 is TGCGCCAGCAGTTCGGGACTAGCGGGGGACGAGACCCAGTACTTC. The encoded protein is CASSSGLAGDETQYF.

The CDR3 sequence: CASSVDPNGGELFF. CDR3 in DNA: TGTGCCAGCAGCGTAGACCCCAACGGCGGGGAGCTGTTTTTT. This chain uses TRBV9 with TRBJ2-2; no clear D. The CDR3 covers 14 residues. CDR1 is SGDLS, CDR2 YYNGEE, per germline. Trimming shortened V by 0 bases and J by 7 bases, and 10 bases separated the two germline ends.

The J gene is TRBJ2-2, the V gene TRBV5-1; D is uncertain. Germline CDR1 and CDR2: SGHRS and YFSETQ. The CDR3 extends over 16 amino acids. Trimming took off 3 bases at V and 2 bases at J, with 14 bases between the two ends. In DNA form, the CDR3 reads TGCGCCAGCAGCTACGGGTTCCAAGGAAACACCGGGGAGCTGTTTTTT. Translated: CASSYGFQGNTGELFF.

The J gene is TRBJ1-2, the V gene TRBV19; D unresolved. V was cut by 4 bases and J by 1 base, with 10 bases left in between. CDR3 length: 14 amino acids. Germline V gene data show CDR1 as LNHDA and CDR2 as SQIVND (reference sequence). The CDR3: CASSRRDGNYGYTF. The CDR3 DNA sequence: TGTGCCAGTAGTAGAAGGGATGGTAACTATGGCTACACCTTC.

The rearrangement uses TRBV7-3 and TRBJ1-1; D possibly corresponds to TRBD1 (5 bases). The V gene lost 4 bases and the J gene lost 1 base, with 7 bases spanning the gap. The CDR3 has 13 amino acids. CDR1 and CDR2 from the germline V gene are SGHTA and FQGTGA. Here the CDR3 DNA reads TGTGCCAGCAGCTCAACAGGGAACACTGAAGCTTTCTTT. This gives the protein CASSSTGNTEAFF.

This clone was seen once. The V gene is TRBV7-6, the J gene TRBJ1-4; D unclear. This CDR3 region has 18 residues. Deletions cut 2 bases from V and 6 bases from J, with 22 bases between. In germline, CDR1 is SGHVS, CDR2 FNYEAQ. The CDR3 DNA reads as TGTGCCAGCAGCTTAACCCCCCCTTCAGGCCAAAGGCATGAAAAACTGTTTTTT. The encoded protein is CASSLTPPSGQRHEKLFF. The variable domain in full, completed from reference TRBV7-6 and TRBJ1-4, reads GAGVSQSPRYKVTKRGQDVALRCDPISGHVSLYWYRQALGQGPEFLTYFNYEAQQDKSGLPNDRFSAERPEGSISTLTIQRTEQRDSAMYRCASSLTPPSGQRHEKLFFGSGTQLSVL.

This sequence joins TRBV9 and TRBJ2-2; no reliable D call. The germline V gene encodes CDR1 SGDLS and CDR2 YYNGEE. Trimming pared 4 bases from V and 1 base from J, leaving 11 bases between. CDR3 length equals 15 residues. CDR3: CASSRASKNTGELFF. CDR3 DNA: TGTGCCAGCAGCCGGGCCAGCAAGAACACCGGGGAGCTGTTTTTT.

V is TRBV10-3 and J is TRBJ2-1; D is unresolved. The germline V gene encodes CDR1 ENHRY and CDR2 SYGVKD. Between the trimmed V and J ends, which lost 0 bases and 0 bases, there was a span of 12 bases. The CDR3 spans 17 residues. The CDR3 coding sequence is TGTGCCATCAGTGAGTCGGTCCAGGCGAGCTCCTACAATGAGCAGTTCTTC. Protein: CAISESVQASSYNEQFF.

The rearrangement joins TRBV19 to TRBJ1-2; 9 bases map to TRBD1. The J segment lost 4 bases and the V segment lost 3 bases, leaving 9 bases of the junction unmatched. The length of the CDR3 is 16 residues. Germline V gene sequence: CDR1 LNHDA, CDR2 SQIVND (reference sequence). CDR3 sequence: CASSIGQGFLFYGYTF. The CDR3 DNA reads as TGTGCCAGTAGTATCGGACAGGGGTTCCTCTTCTATGGCTACACCTTC.

As DNA, the CDR3 is TGTGCCATTCTGGGGGAGTGGAACACTGAAGCTTTCTTT. It translates to CAILGEWNTEAFF. This chain connects TRBV28 to TRBJ1-1; D is perhaps TRBD1 (5 bases). Trimming shortened V by 10 bases and J by 1 base, and 13 bases separated the two germline ends. Germline V gene lookup returns CDR1 MDHEN and CDR2 SYDVKM. The CDR3 covers 13 residues.

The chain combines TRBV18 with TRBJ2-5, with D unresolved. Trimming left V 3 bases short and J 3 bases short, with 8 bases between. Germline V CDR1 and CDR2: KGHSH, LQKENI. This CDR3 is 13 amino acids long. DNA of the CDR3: TGTGCCAGCTCACCCAGCGCGGAAGAGACCCAGTACTTC. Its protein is CASSPSAEETQYF. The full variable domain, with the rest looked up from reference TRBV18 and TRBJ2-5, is NAGVMQNPRHLVRRRGQEARLRCSPMKGHSHVYWYRQLPEEGLKFMVYLQKENIIDESGMPKERFSAEFPKEGPSILRIQQVVRGDSAAYFCASSPSAEETQYFGPGTRLLVL.

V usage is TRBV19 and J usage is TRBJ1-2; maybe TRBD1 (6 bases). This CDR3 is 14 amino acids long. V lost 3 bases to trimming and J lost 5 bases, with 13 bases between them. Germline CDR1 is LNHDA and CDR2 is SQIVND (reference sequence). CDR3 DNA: TGTGCCAGTAGTATTGCTCGCACAGGGTATGGCTACACCTTC. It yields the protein CASSIARTGYGYTF. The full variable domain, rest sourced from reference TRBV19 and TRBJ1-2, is DGGITQSPKYLFRKEGQNVTLSCEQNLNHDAMYWYRQDPGQGLRLIYYSQIVNDFQKGDIAEGYSVSREKKESFPLTVTSAQKNPTAFYLCASSIARTGYGYTFGSGTRLTVV.

CDR3 sequence (DNA): TGTGCCAGCAGCTTGGATTCAGCCCTCTCTGGAAACACCATATATTTT. The encoded protein is CASSLDSALSGNTIYF. The rearrangement links TRBV7-2 to TRBJ1-3; D unresolved. The ends were cut back, 3 bases at V and 0 bases at J, with 12 bases in the middle. The germline V gene has CDR1 SGHTA and CDR2 FQGNSA. The CDR3 loop spans 16 amino acids. Combining the CDR3 with reference TRBV7-2 and TRBJ1-3 gives the whole variable domain GAGVSQSPSNKVTEKGKDVELRCDPISGHTALYWYRQSLGQGLEFLIYFQGNSAPDKSGLPSDRFSAERTGGSVSTLTIQRTQQEDSAVYLCASSLDSALSGNTIYFGEGSWLTVV.

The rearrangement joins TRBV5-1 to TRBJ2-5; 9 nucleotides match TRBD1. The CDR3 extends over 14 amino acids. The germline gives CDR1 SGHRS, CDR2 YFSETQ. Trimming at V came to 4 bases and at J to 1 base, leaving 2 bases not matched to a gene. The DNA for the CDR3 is TGCGCCAGCAGCGGGACAGGGCCCCAAGAGACCCAGTACTTC. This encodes CASSGTGPQETQYF.

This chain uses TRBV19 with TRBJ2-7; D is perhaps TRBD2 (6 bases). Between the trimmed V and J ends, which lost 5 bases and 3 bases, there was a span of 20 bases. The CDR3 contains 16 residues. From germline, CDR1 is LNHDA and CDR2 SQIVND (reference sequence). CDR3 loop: CASSPAAGPRIYEQYF. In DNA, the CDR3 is TGTGCCAGTAGTCCCGCTGCGGGACCTCGAATCTACGAGCAGTACTTC.

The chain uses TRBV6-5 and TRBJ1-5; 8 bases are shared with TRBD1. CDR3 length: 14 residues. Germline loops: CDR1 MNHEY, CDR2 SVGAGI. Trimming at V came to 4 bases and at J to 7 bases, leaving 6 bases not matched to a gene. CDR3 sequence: CASSSQGARQPQHF. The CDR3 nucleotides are TGTGCCAGCAGTTCCCAGGGGGCGAGGCAGCCCCAGCATTTT.